Below, 5 T cell receptor beta chains from the same sample are listed, as sequenced in a study of T-cell reconstitution after alpha-beta-depleted transplantation in children. The TCRbeta library was prepared with unique molecular identifiers. TCRdb passed the PCR reads through MiXCR, listing each CDR3 protein once. Altogether about 210,000 distinct CDR3 sequences are present, approximately 15% being singletons, with the ten largest covering 40% to 50%. Here the sequenced sample was PBMCs, mostly from graft donor cells, taken 360 days after TCRalphabeta/CD19-depleted stem cell transplant. These receptors originate from a male patient under 10 years old who had a stem cell transplant for acute lymphoblastic leukemia, so the T cells may come from the graft donor.

There are many counts of this clonotype. The chain uses TRBV7-2 and TRBJ1-3, with a possible D match to TRBD1 (5 bases). Germline lookup yields CDR1 SGHTA and CDR2 FQGNSA. This CDR3 is built from 18 residues. Trimming stripped 4 bases from V and 1 base from J, with 20 bases between. CDR3 sequence reads: CASSSRPRKRGSGNTIYF. For the CDR3, the DNA is TGTGCCAGCAGCTCCCGCCCCCGGAAAAGGGGTTCTGGAAACACCATATATTTT.

The chain has TRBV27 and TRBJ2-4; TRBD2 aligns across 7 bases. The CDR3 loop spans 14 amino acids. With 2 bases clipped from V and 7 bases from J, the junction kept 5 bases outside the gene matches. Germline CDR1 is MNHEY and CDR2 is SMNVEV (reference sequence). CDR3: CASSLGGRGNIQYF. The CDR3 region has the DNA TGTGCCAGCAGTTTAGGAGGGCGGGGGAACATTCAGTACTTC.

This chain connects TRBV7-2 to TRBJ2-2, with D unresolved. Germline V gene sequence: CDR1 SGHTA, CDR2 FQGNSA. This CDR3 spans 13 amino acids. The ends were cut back, 1 base at V and 6 bases at J, with 6 bases in the middle. CDR3: CASSLGVPGELFF. The DNA of the CDR3 is TGTGCCAGCAGCTTAGGTGTGCCCGGGGAGCTGTTTTTT.

This clonotype was detected only a few times. The rearrangement links TRBV12-3 or TRBV12-4 to TRBJ1-6; no firm D call. This CDR3 is 14 amino acids long. The V end lost 5 bases, the J end lost 7 bases, and 12 bases lay between the germline ends. The CDR3 coding sequence is TGTGCCAGCAGTCCAAGGGATTCGAATTCACCCCTCCACTTT. This codes for CASSPRDSNSPLHF.

This clonotype has only a few counts. This chain joins TRBV29-1 and TRBJ1-2; weak D call: TRBD1 (5 bases). The CDR3 spans 12 residues. The germline gives CDR1 SQVTM, CDR2 ANQGSEA. V lost 3 bases to trimming and J lost 2 bases, with 7 bases between them. The CDR3 DNA is TGCAGCGTTGAGCGGGGGAACTATGGCTACACCTTC. Translated, it gives CSVERGNYGYTF. Full variable domain (missing parts from reference TRBV29-1 and TRBJ1-2): SAVISQKPSRDICQRGTSLTIQCQVDSQVTMMFWYRQQPGQSLTLIATANQGSEATYESGFVIDKFPISRPNLTFSTLTVSNMSPEDSSIYLCSVERGNYGYTFGSGTRLTVV.